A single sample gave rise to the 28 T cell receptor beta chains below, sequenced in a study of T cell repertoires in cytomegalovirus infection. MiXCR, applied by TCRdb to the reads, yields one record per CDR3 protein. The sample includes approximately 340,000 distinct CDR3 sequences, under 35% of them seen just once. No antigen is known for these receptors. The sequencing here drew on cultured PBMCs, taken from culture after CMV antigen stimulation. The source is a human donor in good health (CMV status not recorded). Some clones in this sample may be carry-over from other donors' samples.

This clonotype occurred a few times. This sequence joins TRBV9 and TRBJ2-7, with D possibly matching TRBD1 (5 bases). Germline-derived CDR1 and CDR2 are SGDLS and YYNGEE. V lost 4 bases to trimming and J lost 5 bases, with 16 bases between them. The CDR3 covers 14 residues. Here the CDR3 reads CASSHEDTDDEQYF. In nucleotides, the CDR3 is TGTGCCAGCAGCCATGAGGACACTGACGACGAGCAGTACTTC.

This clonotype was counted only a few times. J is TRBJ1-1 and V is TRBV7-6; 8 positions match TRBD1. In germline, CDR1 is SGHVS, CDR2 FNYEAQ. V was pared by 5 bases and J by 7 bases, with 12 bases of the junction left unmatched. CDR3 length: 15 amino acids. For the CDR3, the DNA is TGTGCCAGCAGCCGGCCGGGACAGGCGCCTGTTGAAGCTTTCTTT. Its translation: CASSRPGQAPVEAFF.

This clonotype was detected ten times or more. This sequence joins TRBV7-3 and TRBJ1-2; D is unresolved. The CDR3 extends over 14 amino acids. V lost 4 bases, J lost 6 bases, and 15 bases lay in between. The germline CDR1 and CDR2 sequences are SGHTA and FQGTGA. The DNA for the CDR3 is TGTGCCAGCAGCTCTACGGTAGCTGGGGATGGCTACACCTTC. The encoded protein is CASSSTVAGDGYTF.

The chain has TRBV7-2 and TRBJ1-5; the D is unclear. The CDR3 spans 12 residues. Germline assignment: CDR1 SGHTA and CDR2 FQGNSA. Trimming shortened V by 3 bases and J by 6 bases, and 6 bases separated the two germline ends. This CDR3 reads CASSFKGQPQHF. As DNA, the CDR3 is TGTGCCAGCAGCTTTAAGGGTCAGCCCCAGCATTTT. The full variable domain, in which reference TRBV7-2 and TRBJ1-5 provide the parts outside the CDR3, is GAGVSQSPSNKVTEKGKDVELRCDPISGHTALYWYRQSLGQGLEFLIYFQGNSAPDKSGLPSDRFSAERTGGSVSTLTIQRTQQEDSAVYLCASSFKGQPQHFGDGTRLSIL.

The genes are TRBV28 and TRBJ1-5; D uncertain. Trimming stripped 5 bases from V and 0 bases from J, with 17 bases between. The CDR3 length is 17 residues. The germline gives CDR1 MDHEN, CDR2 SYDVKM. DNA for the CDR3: TGTGCCAGCAGTCGCGTGCGATCCTCGTATAGCAATCAGCCCCAGCATTTT. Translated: CASSRVRSSYSNQPQHF.

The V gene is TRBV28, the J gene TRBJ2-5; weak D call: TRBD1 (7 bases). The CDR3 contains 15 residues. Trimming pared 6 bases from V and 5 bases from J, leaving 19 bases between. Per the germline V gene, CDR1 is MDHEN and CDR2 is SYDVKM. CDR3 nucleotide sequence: TGTGCCAGCAGCCAGGAGGGGGCTACGGACGAGACCCAGTACTTC. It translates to CASSQEGATDETQYF.

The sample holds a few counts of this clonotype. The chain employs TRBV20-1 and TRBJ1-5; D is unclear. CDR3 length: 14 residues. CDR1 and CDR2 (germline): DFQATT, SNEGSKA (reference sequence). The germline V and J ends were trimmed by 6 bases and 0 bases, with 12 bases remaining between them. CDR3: CSALDRYSNQPQHF. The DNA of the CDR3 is TGCAGTGCACTGGACCGTTATAGCAATCAGCCCCAGCATTTT.

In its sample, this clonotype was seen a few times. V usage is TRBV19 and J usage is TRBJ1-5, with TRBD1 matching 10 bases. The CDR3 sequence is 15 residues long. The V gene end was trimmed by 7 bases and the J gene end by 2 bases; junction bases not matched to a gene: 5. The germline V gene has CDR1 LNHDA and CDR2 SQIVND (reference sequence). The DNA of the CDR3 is TGTGCCAGTACCCCCGGACAGGGGGGCAATCAGCCCCAGCATTTT. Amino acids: CASTPGQGGNQPQHF. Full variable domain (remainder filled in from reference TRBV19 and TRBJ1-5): DGGITQSPKYLFRKEGQNVTLSCEQNLNHDAMYWYRQDPGQGLRLIYYSQIVNDFQKGDIAEGYSVSREKKESFPLTVTSAQKNPTAFYLCASTPGQGGNQPQHFGDGTRLSIL.

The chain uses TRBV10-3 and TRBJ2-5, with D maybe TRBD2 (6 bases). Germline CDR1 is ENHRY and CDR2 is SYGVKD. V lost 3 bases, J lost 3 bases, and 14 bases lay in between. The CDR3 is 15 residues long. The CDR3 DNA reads TGTGCCATCAGTGAATCTGGACTAACGAAAGAGACCCAGTACTTC. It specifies CAISESGLTKETQYF.

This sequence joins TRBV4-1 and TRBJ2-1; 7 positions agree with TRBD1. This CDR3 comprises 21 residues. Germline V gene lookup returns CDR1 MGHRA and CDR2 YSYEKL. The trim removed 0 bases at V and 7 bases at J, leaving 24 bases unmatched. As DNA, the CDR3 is TGCGCCAGCAGCCAAGAAATAATTCGTTTAAGGGACAGAACCTTGGGGAATGAGCAGTTCTTC. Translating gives CASSQEIIRLRDRTLGNEQFF.

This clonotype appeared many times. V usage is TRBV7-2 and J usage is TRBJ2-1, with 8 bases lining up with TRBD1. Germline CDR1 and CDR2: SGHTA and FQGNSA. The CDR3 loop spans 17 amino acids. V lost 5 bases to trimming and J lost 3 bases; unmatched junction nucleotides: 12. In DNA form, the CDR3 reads TGTGCCAGCAGCCCGCAGGCCGGGACAGGCATCTACAATGAGCAGTTCTTC. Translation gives CASSPQAGTGIYNEQFF. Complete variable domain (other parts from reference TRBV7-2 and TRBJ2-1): GAGVSQSPSNKVTEKGKDVELRCDPISGHTALYWYRQSLGQGLEFLIYFQGNSAPDKSGLPSDRFSAERTGGSVSTLTIQRTQQEDSAVYLCASSPQAGTGIYNEQFFGPGTRLTVL.

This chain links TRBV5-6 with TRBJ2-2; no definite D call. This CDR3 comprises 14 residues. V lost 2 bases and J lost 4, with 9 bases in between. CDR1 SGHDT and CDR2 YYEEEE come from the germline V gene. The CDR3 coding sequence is TGTGCCAGCAGCTTTTCGGTGGCCACCGGGGAGCTGTTTTTT. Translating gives CASSFSVATGELFF.

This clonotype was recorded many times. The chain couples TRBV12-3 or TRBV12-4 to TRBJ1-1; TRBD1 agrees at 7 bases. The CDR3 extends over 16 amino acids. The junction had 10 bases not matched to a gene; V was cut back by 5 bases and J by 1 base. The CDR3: CASSEYRGRGNTEAFF. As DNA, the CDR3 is TGTGCCAGCAGTGAATACAGGGGAAGAGGGAACACTGAAGCTTTCTTT.

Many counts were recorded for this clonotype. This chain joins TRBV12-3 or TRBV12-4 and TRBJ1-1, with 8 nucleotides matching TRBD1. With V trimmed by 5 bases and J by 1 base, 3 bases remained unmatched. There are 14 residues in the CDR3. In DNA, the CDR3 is TGTGCCAGCAGTCGGACAGGGAGGAACACTGAAGCTTTCTTT. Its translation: CASSRTGRNTEAFF.

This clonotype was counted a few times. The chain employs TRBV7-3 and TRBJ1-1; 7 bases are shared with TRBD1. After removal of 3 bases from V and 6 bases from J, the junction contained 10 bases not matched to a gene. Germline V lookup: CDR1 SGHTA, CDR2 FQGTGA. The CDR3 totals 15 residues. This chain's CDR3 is CASSFDREGRAEAFF. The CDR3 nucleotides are TGTGCCAGCAGCTTCGACAGGGAAGGACGGGCTGAAGCTTTCTTT.

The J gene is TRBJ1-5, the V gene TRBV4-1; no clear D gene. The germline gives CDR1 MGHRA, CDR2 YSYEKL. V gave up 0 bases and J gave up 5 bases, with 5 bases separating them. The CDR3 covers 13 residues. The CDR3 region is CASSQDWDQPQHF. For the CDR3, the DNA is TGCGCCAGCAGCCAAGATTGGGATCAGCCCCAGCATTTT.

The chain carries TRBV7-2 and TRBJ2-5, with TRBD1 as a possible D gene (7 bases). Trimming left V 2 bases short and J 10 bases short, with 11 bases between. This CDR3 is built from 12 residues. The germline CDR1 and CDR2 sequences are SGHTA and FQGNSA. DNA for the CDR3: TGTGCCAGCAGCTTACGGCAGGGGGGCCAGTACTTC. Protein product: CASSLRQGGQYF.

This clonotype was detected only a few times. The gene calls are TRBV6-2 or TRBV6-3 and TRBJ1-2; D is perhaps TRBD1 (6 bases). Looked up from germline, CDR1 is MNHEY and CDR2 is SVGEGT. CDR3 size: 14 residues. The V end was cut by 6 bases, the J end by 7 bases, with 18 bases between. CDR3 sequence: CASSPDGGASGYTF. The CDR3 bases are TGTGCCAGCAGCCCCGACGGGGGGGCGAGTGGCTACACCTTC.

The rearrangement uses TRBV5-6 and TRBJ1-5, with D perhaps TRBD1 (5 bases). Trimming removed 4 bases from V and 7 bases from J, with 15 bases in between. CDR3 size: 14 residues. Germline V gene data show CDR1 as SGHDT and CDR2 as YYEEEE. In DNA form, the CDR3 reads TGTGCCAGCAGCCCCGGACGGGCAGGGCAGCCCCAGCATTTT. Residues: CASSPGRAGQPQHF. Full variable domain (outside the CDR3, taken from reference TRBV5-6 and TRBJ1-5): DAGVTQSPTHLIKTRGQQVTLRCSPKSGHDTVSWYQQALGQGPQFIFQYYEEEERQRGNFPDRFSGHQFPNYSSELNVNALLLGDSALYLCASSPGRAGQPQHFGDGTRLSIL.

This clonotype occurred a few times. In DNA, the CDR3 is TGTGCCAGCAGCTTAGAGTCGGATCCTAGGGAAAAACTGTTTTTT. Translation gives CASSLESDPREKLFF. The chain employs TRBV7-8 and TRBJ1-4, with D unclear. The germline gives CDR1 SGHVS, CDR2 FQNEAQ. Between the trimmed V and J ends, which lost 1 base and 8 bases, there was a span of 14 bases. The CDR3 contains 15 residues.

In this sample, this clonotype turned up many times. As DNA, the CDR3 is TGCGCCAGCAGCCCGTTCCCGCTTGGGACTAGCGTCAAGGGGACAGATACGCAGTATTTT. It encodes CASSPFPLGTSVKGTDTQYF. The chain couples TRBV4-1 to TRBJ2-3; 10 nucleotides match TRBD2. There are 20 residues in the CDR3. Trimming cost V 4 bases and J 3 bases; bases outside gene matches: 19. Germline assignment: CDR1 MGHRA and CDR2 YSYEKL.

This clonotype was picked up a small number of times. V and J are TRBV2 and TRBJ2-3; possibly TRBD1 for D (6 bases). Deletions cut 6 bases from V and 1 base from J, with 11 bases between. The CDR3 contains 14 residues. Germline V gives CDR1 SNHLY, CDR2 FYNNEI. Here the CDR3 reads CASRGQIRTDTQYF. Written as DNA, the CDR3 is TGTGCCAGCAGAGGACAGATACGCACAGATACGCAGTATTTT.

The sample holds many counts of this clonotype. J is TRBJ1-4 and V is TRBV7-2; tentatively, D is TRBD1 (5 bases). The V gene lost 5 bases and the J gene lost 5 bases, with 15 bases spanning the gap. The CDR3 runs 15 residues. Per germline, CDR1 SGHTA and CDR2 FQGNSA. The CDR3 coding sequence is TGTGCCAGCAGCCGACTGGCAGGGCTAAATGAAAAACTGTTTTTT. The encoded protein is CASSRLAGLNEKLFF. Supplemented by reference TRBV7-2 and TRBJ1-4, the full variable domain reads GAGVSQSPSNKVTEKGKDVELRCDPISGHTALYWYRQSLGQGLEFLIYFQGNSAPDKSGLPSDRFSAERTGGSVSTLTIQRTQQEDSAVYLCASSRLAGLNEKLFFGSGTQLSVL.

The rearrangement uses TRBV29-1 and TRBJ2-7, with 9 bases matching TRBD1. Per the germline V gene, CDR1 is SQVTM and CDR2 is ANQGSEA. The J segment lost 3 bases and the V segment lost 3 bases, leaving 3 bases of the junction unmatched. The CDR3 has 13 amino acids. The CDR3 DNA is TGCAGCGTTGAGGGACAGGGAATCTACGAGCAGTACTTC. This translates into CSVEGQGIYEQYF.

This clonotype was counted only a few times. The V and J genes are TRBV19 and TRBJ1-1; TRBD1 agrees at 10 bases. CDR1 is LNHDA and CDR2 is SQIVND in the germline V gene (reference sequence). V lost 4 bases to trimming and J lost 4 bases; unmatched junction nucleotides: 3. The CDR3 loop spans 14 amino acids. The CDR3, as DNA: TGTGCCAGTAGTAGACAGGGGGCCGGCACTGAAGCTTTCTTT. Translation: CASSRQGAGTEAFF.

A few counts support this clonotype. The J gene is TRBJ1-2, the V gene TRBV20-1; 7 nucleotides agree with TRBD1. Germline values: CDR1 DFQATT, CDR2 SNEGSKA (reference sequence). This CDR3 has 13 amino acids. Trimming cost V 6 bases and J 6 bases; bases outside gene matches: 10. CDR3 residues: CSAAAQGKDGYTF. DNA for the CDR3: TGCAGTGCCGCGGCACAGGGGAAAGATGGCTACACCTTC.

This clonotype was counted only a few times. CDR3 sequence (DNA): TGTGCCAGCAGCTCAGGGGGCGATGGCTACACCTTC. It yields the protein CASSSGGDGYTF. The chain combines TRBV7-3 with TRBJ1-2, with 8 positions matching TRBD1. V gave up 4 bases and J gave up 6 bases; unmatched junction bases: 1. This CDR3 contains 12 residues. Germline-derived CDR1 and CDR2 are SGHTA and FQGTGA.

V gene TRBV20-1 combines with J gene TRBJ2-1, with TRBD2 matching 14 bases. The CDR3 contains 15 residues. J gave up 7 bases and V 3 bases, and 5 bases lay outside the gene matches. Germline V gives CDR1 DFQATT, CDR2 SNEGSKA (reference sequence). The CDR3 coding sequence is TGCAGTGCTAGGGGACTAGCGGGGGACGTTAATGAGCAGTTCTTC. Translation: CSARGLAGDVNEQFF.